The 29 T cell receptor beta chains in this list originate from one sample, sequenced in a study of post-analysis software for immune sequencing data (dated by TCRdb to 2015 to 2017). What the work shows at the level of the full study, not this receptor alone: Patients showed significantly higher frequencies than controls for roughly five TRBV segments, among them TRBV5-6, TRBV5-1 and TRBV20-1.

Which antigens these TCRs recognize remains unknown. Library prep was done by PCR. The sample was run on an Illumina HiSeq 2500. To reduce PCR and sequencing biases, unique molecular identifiers were built into the TCR beta cDNA libraries. Using fastp trimming at Q25 and MiXCR clonotype assembly, TCRdb reanalyzed the public sequencing data and kept in-frame beta chains. Rows matching on CDR3 protein sequence are summarized as one entry with the most common DNA and genes. For this sample there are almost 700,000 distinct CDR3 sequences; 59% appear just once. The ten biggest clones cover about 11% of the sample. The sequencing sample was made of blood. The receptors here all came from a girl aged 2 to 10 with multiple sclerosis.

V and J are TRBV7-8 and TRBJ2-3; D may be TRBD2 (7 bases). Per germline, CDR1 SGHVS and CDR2 FQNEAQ. CDR3 length equals 13 residues. Deletions cut 11 bases from V and 3 bases from J, with 15 bases between. CDR3 amino acids: CAGGGGGTDTQYF. The CDR3 bases are TGTGCCGGAGGGGGGGGCGGAACAGATACGCAGTATTTT.

The V gene is TRBV10-2, the J gene TRBJ2-3, with D possibly TRBD2 on 5 matching bases. V lost 2 bases to trimming and J lost 2 bases, with 14 bases between them. From germline, CDR1 is WSHSY and CDR2 SAAADI. The CDR3 runs to 16 residues. The CDR3 region is CASSESLAMTTDTQYF. CDR3 DNA sequence: TGCGCCAGCAGTGAGAGTCTAGCAATGACCACAGATACGCAGTATTTT.

This chain connects TRBV5-1 to TRBJ2-7; the D gene is possibly TRBD1 (6 bases). CDR1 and CDR2 (germline): SGHRS, YFSETQ. The germline V and J ends were trimmed by 5 bases and 0 bases, with 12 bases remaining between them. The CDR3 has 14 residues. CDR3 region: CASRLDRSSYEQYF. The CDR3 nucleotides are TGCGCCAGCAGATTAGACAGGAGCTCCTACGAGCAGTACTTC.

The chain uses TRBV5-6 and TRBJ1-2; D gene uncertain. Trimming removed 0 bases from V and 5 bases from J, with 14 bases in between. There are 15 residues in the CDR3. CDR1 SGHDT and CDR2 YYEEEE come from the germline V gene. Here the CDR3 DNA reads TGTGCCAGCAGCTTGGGATGGGTCGCGGGGTATGGCTACACCTTC. Its translation is CASSLGWVAGYGYTF. Looking up the rest from reference TRBV5-6 and TRBJ1-2 gives the full variable domain: DAGVTQSPTHLIKTRGQQVTLRCSPKSGHDTVSWYQQALGQGPQFIFQYYEEEERQRGNFPDRFSGHQFPNYSSELNVNALLLGDSALYLCASSLGWVAGYGYTFGSGTRLTVV.

The chain employs TRBV29-1 and TRBJ2-5, with TRBD1 matching 7 bases. This CDR3 spans 14 amino acids. The V segment lost 4 bases and the J segment 5 bases; nucleotides outside the gene matches: 10. CDR1 and CDR2 from the germline V gene are SQVTM and ANQGSEA. The CDR3 coding sequence is TGCAGCGTTGGGGCAGGGGGTAAAGGGGAGACCCAGTACTTC. Its translation is CSVGAGGKGETQYF.

The chain has TRBV4-1 and TRBJ2-3; D gene unclear. Germline V lookup: CDR1 MGHRA, CDR2 YSYEKL. Deletions cut 6 bases from V and 3 bases from J, with 22 bases between. This CDR3 contains 17 residues. CDR3 sequence (DNA): TGCGCCAGCAGTCCGCTGCTTCACGGCTCCCAAACAGATACGCAGTATTTT. Translated, it gives CASSPLLHGSQTDTQYF.

Only a few counts were recorded for this clonotype. The CDR3 spells CASSPPFTGSRDNEQFF. The DNA of the CDR3 is TGTGCCAGCAGTCCCCCATTCACGGGATCAAGGGACAATGAGCAGTTCTTC. The V call is TRBV28, the J call TRBJ2-1; perhaps TRBD2 as D (5 bases). Germline assignment: CDR1 MDHEN and CDR2 SYDVKM. Trimming took off 5 bases at V and 5 bases at J, with 22 bases between the two ends. CDR3 size: 17 residues.

This clonotype was found a few times. The chain combines TRBV30 with TRBJ2-7; TRBD2 aligns across 11 bases. Germline V gene data show CDR1 as GTSNPN and CDR2 as SVGIG (reference sequence). CDR3 length: 15 amino acids. J was trimmed by 3 bases and V by 2 bases; bases with no gene match: 6. For the CDR3, the DNA is TGTGCCTGGAGTTCGGGACTAGCGGAGGGCTACGAGCAGTACTTC. Translation: CAWSSGLAEGYEQYF.

The rearrangement joins TRBV6-1 to TRBJ1-1; 7 nucleotides match TRBD1. The CDR3 consists of 15 residues. The V gene end was trimmed by 7 bases and the J gene end by 1 base; junction bases not matched to a gene: 9. Germline CDR1 and CDR2: MNHNS and SASEGT. The CDR3 spells CASILDRYQNTEAFF. CDR3 in DNA: TGTGCCAGCATCCTGGACAGGTATCAGAACACTGAAGCTTTCTTT.

J is TRBJ2-6 and V is TRBV6-2 or TRBV6-3; a possible D gene is TRBD2 (6 bases). V was clipped by 3 bases and J by 2 bases, with 11 bases between them. Germline lookup yields CDR1 MNHEY and CDR2 SVGEGT. The CDR3 totals 16 residues. The CDR3 DNA reads as TGTGCCAGCAGTTATAGAAGGGAGGCTGGGGCCAACGTCCTGACTTTC. Translated: CASSYRREAGANVLTF.

Turning to this clonotype: One end of the junction fails to match germline, which may point to a read error. The genes are TRBV7-7 and TRBJ2-5; maybe TRBD2 (5 bases). Germline values: CDR1 SSHAT, CDR2 FNYEAQ (reference sequence). The CDR3 extends over 15 amino acids. As DNA, the CDR3 is TGTGCTAGCAGCTTAGGCGGGCCAAGGCCAGAGACCCAGTACTTC. Protein sequence: CASSLGGPRPETQYF.

The chain carries TRBV2 and TRBJ2-1, with D perhaps TRBD2 (6 bases). This CDR3 comprises 13 residues. V lost 10 bases, J lost 0 bases, and 10 bases lay in between. Germline V lookup: CDR1 SNHLY, CDR2 FYNNEI. CDR3 coding DNA: TGTGCCACGGGACTCAGCTCCTACAATGAGCAGTTCTTC. Residues: CATGLSSYNEQFF.

The J gene is TRBJ2-7, the V gene TRBV10-3; 9 bases match TRBD1. The V and J ends lost 4 bases and 2 bases, in that order; junction bases with no gene match: 6. Germline assignment: CDR1 ENHRY and CDR2 SYGVKD. This CDR3 region has 15 residues. The CDR3 here is CAISAPGTGTYEQYF. CDR3 coding DNA: TGTGCCATCAGTGCCCCCGGGACAGGGACCTACGAGCAGTACTTC.

The chain couples TRBV12-3 or TRBV12-4 to TRBJ2-7; 9 bases align to TRBD1. CDR3 length: 14 residues. V lost 6 bases and J lost 0; bases outside the gene matches: 3. This chain's CDR3 is CASRGGQGSYEQYF. The CDR3 nucleotides are TGTGCCAGCAGGGGGGGACAGGGCTCCTACGAGCAGTACTTC.

V and J are TRBV20-1 and TRBJ2-7; 16 bases match TRBD2. CDR1 is DFQATT, CDR2 SNEGSKA, per germline (reference sequence). V lost 6 bases and J lost 4; bases outside the gene matches: 18. CDR3 length equals 19 residues. Written as DNA, the CDR3 is TGCAGTGCCACTGTATTGGGACTAGCGGGAGGGCCCTCAGGGTACGAGCAGTACTTC. Translated, it gives CSATVLGLAGGPSGYEQYF.

The rearrangement uses TRBV29-1 and TRBJ2-5; either TRBD1 or TRBD2 may fit D (5 bases each). The CDR3 loop spans 16 amino acids. The V end lost 1 base, the J end lost 4 bases, and 19 bases lay between the germline ends. Germline assignment: CDR1 SQVTM and CDR2 ANQGSEA. Here the CDR3 DNA reads TGCAGCGTTGAAGCCGGGGCTCCTCCGGGGCTAGAGACCCAGTACTTC. Protein: CSVEAGAPPGLETQYF.

CDR3 region: CASSYTGSEGETQYF. In DNA, the CDR3 is TGTGCCAGCAGTTACACAGGAAGTGAAGGGGAGACCCAGTACTTC. The genes are TRBV6-2 or TRBV6-3 and TRBJ2-5; TRBD1 might be the D (5 bases). The CDR3 is 15 residues long. V lost 2 bases, J lost 5 bases, and 15 bases lay in between. Per germline, CDR1 MNHEY and CDR2 SVGEGT.

In this sample, this clonotype turned up once. This chain links TRBV7-3 with TRBJ1-2; D may be TRBD1 (6 bases). The CDR3 totals 16 residues. CDR1 and CDR2 from the germline V gene are SGHTA and FQGTGA. Trimming stripped 1 base from V and 6 bases from J, with 18 bases between. The CDR3 here is CASSLNRGASSDGYTF. The CDR3 nucleotides are TGTGCCAGCAGCTTAAATCGGGGGGCGAGCTCCGATGGCTACACCTTC.

V and J are TRBV29-1 and TRBJ2-5; D might be TRBD1 (7 bases). V gave up 3 bases and J gave up 2 bases, with 16 bases separating them. CDR1 is SQVTM, CDR2 ANQGSEA, per germline. CDR3 length equals 15 residues. The CDR3 here is CSVDLQGRRQETQYF. The CDR3 DNA follows: TGCAGCGTTGATTTACAGGGGAGGCGTCAAGAGACCCAGTACTTC. Full variable domain (missing parts from reference TRBV29-1 and TRBJ2-5): SAVISQKPSRDICQRGTSLTIQCQVDSQVTMMFWYRQQPGQSLTLIATANQGSEATYESGFVIDKFPISRPNLTFSTLTVSNMSPEDSSIYLCSVDLQGRRQETQYFGPGTRLLVL.

V usage is TRBV4-1 and J usage is TRBJ2-5; the D gene is possibly TRBD2 (5 bases). TRBJ2-7 explains the end of the DNA better; the J call may be wrong. In germline, CDR1 is MGHRA, CDR2 YSYEKL. The CDR3 spans 13 residues. DNA of the CDR3: TGCGCCAGCAGCCAAGGGTGGCTAGCCGAGCAGTACTTC. This codes for CASSQGWLAEQYF.

The rearrangement joins TRBV12-3 or TRBV12-4 to TRBJ1-2; D is perhaps TRBD1 (6 bases). Trimming shortened V by 7 bases and J by 4 bases, and 13 bases separated the two germline ends. The CDR3 covers 13 residues. CDR3 in amino acids: CASTRTARYGYTF. For the CDR3, the DNA is TGTGCCAGCACCAGGACAGCGCGCTATGGCTACACCTTC.

V usage is TRBV11-2 and J usage is TRBJ2-7, with 9 bases that match TRBD1. Trimming removed 4 bases from V and 12 bases from J; junction bases left unmatched: 22. The CDR3 length is 17 residues. CDR1 is SGHAT and CDR2 is FQNNGV in the germline V gene. The DNA for the CDR3 is TGTGCCAGCAGCTCCCCGAGGGGGAACAGGGGGCCCCAGAGTCGGTACTTC. It yields the protein CASSSPRGNRGPQSRYF.

The gene calls are TRBV11-2 and TRBJ2-1, with 7 bases identical to TRBD2. V was clipped by 5 bases and J by 5 bases; unmatched bases: 3. This CDR3 has 13 residues. Germline V CDR1 and CDR2: SGHAT, FQNNGV. CDR3 DNA: TGTGCCAGCAGCCGTACTAGCGACAATGAGCAGTTCTTC. Its translation: CASSRTSDNEQFF.

This clonotype was observed a single time. The J gene is TRBJ1-2, the V gene TRBV7-9; maybe TRBD1 (5 bases). The CDR3 is 14 amino acids. Between the trimmed V and J ends, which lost 2 bases and 6 bases, there was a span of 13 bases. Germline values: CDR1 SEHNR, CDR2 FQNEAQ (reference sequence). The CDR3 is CASSLSFRVDGYTF. The CDR3 DNA reads TGTGCCAGCAGCTTAAGTTTCAGGGTGGATGGCTACACCTTC. The full variable domain, in which reference TRBV7-9 and TRBJ1-2 provide the parts outside the CDR3, is DTGVSQNPRHKITKRGQNVTFRCDPISEHNRLYWYRQTLGQGPEFLTYFQNEAQLEKSRLLSDRFSAERPKGSFSTLEIQRTEQGDSAMYLCASSLSFRVDGYTFGSGTRLTVV.

The V call is TRBV5-1, the J call TRBJ2-7; 7 positions agree with TRBD1. J lost 3 bases, V lost 4 bases, and 7 bases had no gene match. CDR3 length: 14 residues. The germline V gene encodes CDR1 SGHRS and CDR2 YFSETQ. The CDR3 sequence is CASSPGDSYYEQYF. CDR3 in DNA: TGCGCCAGCAGCCCAGGGGACAGTTACTACGAGCAGTACTTC.

The genes are TRBV11-2 and TRBJ2-3, with D maybe TRBD2 (6 bases). CDR3 length: 15 residues. The germline V gene has CDR1 SGHAT and CDR2 FQNNGV. V lost 5 bases and J lost 0, with 12 bases in between. CDR3 DNA sequence: TGTGCCAGCAGCGTACTAGCTGCTAGCACAGATACGCAGTATTTT. The encoded protein is CASSVLAASTDTQYF.

The chain links TRBV10-2 to TRBJ1-2; D uncertain. Trimming shortened V by 10 bases and J by 3 bases, and 12 bases separated the two germline ends. Germline assignment: CDR1 WSHSY and CDR2 SAAADI. The CDR3 loop spans 12 amino acids. The CDR3 bases are TGCGCCACTGGTGGTGGGGACTATGGCTACACCTTC. This translates into CATGGGDYGYTF.

The sample holds one count of this clonotype. The CDR3 sequence: CASSRSRFSYNSPLHF. The CDR3 DNA is TGTGCCAGCAGCCGCTCCAGGTTCTCCTATAATTCACCCCTCCACTTT. The chain recombines TRBV2 with TRBJ1-6, with D hard to call. The V gene lost 6 bases and the J gene lost 0 bases, with 12 bases spanning the gap. The CDR3 covers 16 residues. The germline V gene encodes CDR1 SNHLY and CDR2 FYNNEI. The whole variable domain, remainder taken from reference TRBV2 and TRBJ1-6, is EPEVTQTPSHQVTQMGQEVILRCVPISNHLYFYWYRQILGQKVEFLVSFYNNEISEKSEIFDDQFSVERPDGSNFTLKIRSTKLEDSAMYFCASSRSRFSYNSPLHFGNGTRLTVT.

In this sample, this clonotype turned up once. J is TRBJ2-7 and V is TRBV11-2, with D perhaps TRBD2 (6 bases). Germline-derived CDR1 and CDR2 are SGHAT and FQNNGV. Trimming took off 0 bases at V and 2 bases at J, with 17 bases between the two ends. The CDR3 loop spans 17 amino acids. In DNA form, the CDR3 reads TGTGCCAGCAGCTTAGATCGGGAGCGGCAGGACGCCTACGAGCAGTACTTC. Protein sequence: CASSLDRERQDAYEQYF.